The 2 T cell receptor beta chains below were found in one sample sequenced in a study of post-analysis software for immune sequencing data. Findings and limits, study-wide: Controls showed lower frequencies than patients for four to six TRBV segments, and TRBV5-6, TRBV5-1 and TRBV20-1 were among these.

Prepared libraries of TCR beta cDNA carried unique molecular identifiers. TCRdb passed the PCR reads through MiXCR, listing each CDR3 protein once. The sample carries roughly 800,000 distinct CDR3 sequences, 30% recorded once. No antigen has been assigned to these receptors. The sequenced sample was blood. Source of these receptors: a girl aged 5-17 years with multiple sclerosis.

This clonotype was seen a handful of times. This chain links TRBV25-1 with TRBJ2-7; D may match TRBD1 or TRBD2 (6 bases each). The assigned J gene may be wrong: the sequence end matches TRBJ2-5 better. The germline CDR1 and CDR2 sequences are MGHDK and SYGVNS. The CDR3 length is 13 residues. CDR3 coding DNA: TGTGCCAGCAGTGGCGGGACAAAAGAGACCCAGTACTTC. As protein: CASSGGTKETQYF.

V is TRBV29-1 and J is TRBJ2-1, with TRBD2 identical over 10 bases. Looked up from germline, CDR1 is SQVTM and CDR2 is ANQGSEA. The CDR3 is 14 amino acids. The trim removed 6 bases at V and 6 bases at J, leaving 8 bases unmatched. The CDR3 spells CSVVEIAGGNEQFF. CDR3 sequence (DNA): TGCAGCGTCGTCGAAATAGCGGGGGGCAATGAGCAGTTCTTC.